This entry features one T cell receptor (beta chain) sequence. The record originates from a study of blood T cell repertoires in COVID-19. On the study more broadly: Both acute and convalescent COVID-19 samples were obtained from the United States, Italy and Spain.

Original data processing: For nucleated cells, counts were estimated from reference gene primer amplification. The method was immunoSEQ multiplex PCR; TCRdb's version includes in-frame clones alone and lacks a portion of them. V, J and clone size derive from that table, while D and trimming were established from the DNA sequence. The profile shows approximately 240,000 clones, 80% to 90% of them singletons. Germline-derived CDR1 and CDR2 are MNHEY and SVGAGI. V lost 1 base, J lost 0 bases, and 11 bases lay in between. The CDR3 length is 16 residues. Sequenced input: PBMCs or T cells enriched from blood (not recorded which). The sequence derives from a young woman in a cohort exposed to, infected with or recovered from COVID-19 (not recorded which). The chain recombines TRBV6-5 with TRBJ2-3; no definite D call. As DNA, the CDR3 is TGTGCCAGCAGTTACTTAGCCCGATCCAGCACAGATACGCAGTATTTT. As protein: CASSYLARSSTDTQYF.